This T cell receptor (beta chain) originates from a study of blood T cells in healthy people across ages (dated by TCRdb to the mid-2010s). Context from the whole study: In model experiments, template switching captured roughly one uniquely barcoded TCR beta cDNA molecule for every two T cells. To track age-related changes in TCR beta repertoire diversity, the study relied on deep sequencing normalized with unique cDNA molecular identifiers. Donors were grouped into four age groups: young (average about 15 years), middle-aged (around 39), aged (approximately 58) and long-lived (roughly 80). Donors of different ages were randomly distributed across sequencing lanes to avoid experimental bias. The study analyzed two additional independent replicas of 1 million unique cDNA reads from the same blood draw for two donors, one aged 18 to 29 and one aged 80 or older.

The paper as a whole reports these results and caveats: A strong correlation was found between observed TCR beta diversity and the percentage of naive T cells measured by flow cytometry. As age increased, observed TCR beta diversity per million T cells dropped in a roughly linear way, and a significant reduction was already evident by age about 40. Donor CMV infection status was unknown, potentially confounding age-related changes in expanded clonotypes. Conclusive comparison of naive and antigen-experienced compartments was prevented by the profiling of bulk unsorted PBMCs. Total diversity estimates from one million sequenced T cells were considered lower bounds and underestimates. Compared with the aged group, more naive CD4+ T cells, fewer expanded clones and increased TCR diversity were shown by the long-lived group, suggesting age selection.

The approximately 39 donors, aged about 6 to 95 years, were systemically healthy Caucasian individuals from Russia. Each donor gave 8 to 10 milliliters of peripheral blood, collected into EDTA-treated Vacutainer tubes. Ficoll-Paque density-gradient centrifugation was used to isolate PBMCs, with at least 6 million obtained per sample. Trizol reagent was used to extract total RNA from PBMCs, with at least 5 micrograms per sample. Naive CD45RAhigh/CD27high T cell percentages were measured by flow cytometry on a PBMC aliquot from every donor. The protocol used for the library was 5' RACE. The data were produced on an Illumina HiSeq 2500. The second PCR ran for roughly 6 to 11 cycles and used a J-beta primer mix along with a sample-barcoded 5' primer. A template-switch 5' adaptor carrying 12 random nucleotides introduced a unique molecular identifier onto each TCR beta cDNA molecule. Each sample yielded at least 2.5 million CDR3-containing paired-end reads. All of the RNA was converted into first-strand cDNA using the Mint cDNA synthesis kit, with a TRBC-specific oligonucleotide serving as the primer. Following uracil-DNA glycosylase treatment, all cDNA underwent a first 18-cycle PCR with the universal primers M1SS and BC2_uni_R. As for how the authors treated the data: For normalization, 1 million high-quality reads were randomly selected from each sample, with every read carrying a distinct molecular identifier. Instead of being binned into consensus sequences, reads with shared molecular identifiers were discarded. MiTCR, with a Q25 quality threshold and the strictest error-elimination algorithm, was used for CDR3 identification, clonotype clustering and error correction. A nonparametric unseen species model with Euler transformation was used to estimate lower-bound total TCR beta diversity. Using fastp at Q25 and MiXCR, TCRdb reprocessed the public reads and kept productive beta chains. Entries that share a CDR3 protein sequence are merged under the most common genes and DNA. V and J calls and clone size were set by TCRdb, not the authors. In all, the sample holds 800,000 to 950,000 distinct CDR3 sequences, and 45% to 50% of those were seen once. The ten largest clones capture around 15% of the sample.

With respect to this clonotype: Its antigen is not yet known. No clone much larger than this one lies a single base away; base qualities are absent.

Unmatched junction bases come to 10, with V trimmed by 5 bases and J by 5 bases. The germline V gene provides CDR1 SNHLY and CDR2 FYNNEI. There are 15 amino acids in the CDR3, from cysteine to phenylalanine inclusive. CDR3 DNA only is kept here, 45 bases in frame from base 1. This TCR derives from a man aged 30 to 39 in good health. The sequencing input was blood. The V and J segments used are TRBV2 and TRBJ2-5; 8 of the junction bases match TRBD1. The nucleotide sequence reads TGTGCCAGCAGTCTCAGGGCAGGGGGCACGGAGACCCAGTACTTC. Its protein product is CASSLRAGGTETQYF.